This entry describes one TCR beta chain. Its antigen is undetermined. This PCR relied on a set of 60 Vbeta primers and 13 Jbeta primers. Sequenced by immunoSEQ multiplex PCR; TCRdb stores in-frame clones only, minus some. The table lists 150,000 to 200,000 clones, about 65% of them singletons, with approximately 7.1% in the top ten. This sample is drawn from a study of cytomegalovirus exposure and HLA in healthy donors. Overall study results and limits: According to reports, the classifier identified cytomegalovirus status with high specificity and sensitivity.

The CDR3 covers 14 residues. Germline CDR1 KGHSH, CDR2 LQKENI. Trimming left V 3 bases short and J 6 bases short, with 15 bases between. The material sequenced was PBMCs. V and J are TRBV18 and TRBJ2-7, with D possibly TRBD1 on 6 matching bases. The source of this sequence is a man between 40 and 49 years old in good health and CMV-seropositive. CDR3 loop: CASSPGTSLVEQYF. CDR3 bases: TGTGCCAGCTCACCCGGGACAAGTCTGGTCGAGCAGTACTTC.